Each of the 5 T cell receptor beta chains below was sequenced from the same sample in a study of blood T cell repertoires in COVID-19. Sequencing was performed with immunoSEQ multiplex PCR; in TCRdb, only in-frame clones are kept and a portion is missing. The table records about 190,000 clones, approximately 91% of them present only once. Sequenced sample: peripheral blood. These receptors were taken from a man aged 40-49 years with acute or convalescent COVID-19.

The table lists this clone with a count of one. The chain links TRBV2 to TRBJ2-2; 10 bases match TRBD1. The CDR3 extends over 17 amino acids. Germline V lookup: CDR1 SNHLY, CDR2 FYNNEI. Trimming removed 5 bases from V and 2 bases from J; junction bases left unmatched: 8. CDR3: CASSMGQGLGNTGELFF. The CDR3 nucleotides read TGTGCCAGCAGTATGGGACAGGGGTTAGGAAACACCGGGGAGCTGTTTTTT.

About this clone itself: This specimen includes other DNA sequences encoding the same CDR3. This sequence joins TRBV18 and TRBJ1-1, with TRBD1 as a possible D gene (5 bases). Trimming pared 4 bases from V and 3 bases from J, leaving 9 bases between. Germline assignment: CDR1 KGHSH and CDR2 LQKENI. The CDR3 has 13 amino acids. In DNA form, the CDR3 reads TGTGCCAGCTCACTGGGGGGGGACACTGAAGCTTTCTTT. Translation gives CASSLGGDTEAFF.

In this sample, this clone turned up once. The V call is TRBV2, the J call TRBJ2-1; D is possibly TRBD2 (7 bases). Germline loops: CDR1 SNHLY, CDR2 FYNNEI. V shed 3 bases and J shed 9 bases, with 12 bases lying between them. The CDR3 totals 13 residues. The CDR3 protein is CASSDERGGEQFF. The CDR3 nucleotides read TGTGCCAGCAGTGACGAAAGGGGGGGTGAGCAGTTCTTC.

This clone occurred a few times. This rearrangement joins TRBV29-1 to TRBJ1-4; D is unresolved. The V and J ends lost 6 bases and 5 bases respectively, with 10 bases between them. The CDR3 covers 12 residues. Germline lookup yields CDR1 SQVTM and CDR2 ANQGSEA. The CDR3 DNA reads as TGCAGCGTGTTATTGGGCAATGAAAAACTGTTTTTT. Its protein product is CSVLLGNEKLFF.

This chain connects TRBV6-5 to TRBJ1-2; possibly TRBD1 for D (6 bases). CDR3 size: 13 residues. CDR1 and CDR2 from the germline V gene are MNHEY and SVGAGI. Between the trimmed V and J ends, which lost 7 bases and 8 bases, there was a span of 17 bases. The CDR3 bases are TGTGCCAGCATCCAGGGACATTTCGGCGGCTACACCTTC. Translation gives CASIQGHFGGYTF.